The 32 T cell receptor beta chains listed next were all sequenced from one sample in a study of CD8 T cells in ankylosing spondylitis. TCRdb processed the 5' RACE reads anew with MiXCR; each CDR3 protein has one entry. This table has under 120,000 distinct CDR3 sequences, more than 20% appearing once. What was sequenced was synovial fluid, either unsorted or a sorted T cell fraction (not recorded which). Receptors originate from a male donor with ankylosing spondylitis.

This clonotype was counted between two and nine times. The gene calls are TRBV6-1 and TRBJ1-5; D is perhaps TRBD1 (6 bases). Germline CDR1 MNHNS, CDR2 SASEGT. This CDR3 is built from 14 residues. V lost 5 bases, J lost 6 bases, and 14 bases lay in between. CDR3 bases: TGTGCCAGCAGTAGGCGGGACACAAGTCAGCCCCAGCATTTT. Protein sequence: CASSRRDTSQPQHF.

This clonotype turned up a few times. This chain joins TRBV28 and TRBJ2-3, with a tentative D call TRBD1 (6 bases). V lost 5 bases and J 6 bases, leaving 18 bases between the germline ends. CDR1 is MDHEN and CDR2 is SYDVKM in the germline V gene. This CDR3 has 15 residues. The CDR3 loop is CASSTRTDGTDTQYF. CDR3 sequence (DNA): TGTGCCAGCAGTACCCGGACAGATGGGACGGATACGCAGTATTTT.

The V and J genes are TRBV6-1 and TRBJ2-2, with D perhaps matching TRBD1 (6 bases). Trimming shortened V by 7 bases and J by 7 bases, and 16 bases separated the two germline ends. CDR1 is MNHNS, CDR2 SASEGT, per germline. This CDR3 is built from 14 residues. CDR3 bases: TGTGCCAGCACACAGGGACCTAGCAGCGGGGAGCTGTTTTTT. It translates to CASTQGPSSGELFF.

The sample holds many counts of this clonotype. The chain has TRBV20-1 and TRBJ2-7; D gene uncertain. V dropped 1 base and J dropped 3 bases, with 16 bases sitting between them. The CDR3 has 15 residues. Germline lookup yields CDR1 DFQATT and CDR2 SNEGSKA (reference sequence). CDR3 in DNA: TGCAGTGCTAGAGGGGCAGTAACAAGAGTCTACGAGCAGTACTTC. This sequence encodes CSARGAVTRVYEQYF.

The rearrangement links TRBV18 to TRBJ2-3; 12 bases map to TRBD2. Germline trimming cut 5 bases from V and 0 bases from J; bases unmatched to any gene: 9. Germline CDR1 and CDR2: KGHSH and LQKENI. The CDR3 consists of 18 residues. CDR3 in DNA: TGTGCCAGCTCATCGATCGGGACTAGCGGGCGTAGCACAGATACGCAGTATTTT. It translates to CASSSIGTSGRSTDTQYF.

V and J are TRBV2 and TRBJ2-7; the D is unclear. Germline lookup yields CDR1 SNHLY and CDR2 FYNNEI. The CDR3 has 12 residues. The CDR3 reads CASSELTYGQYV. CDR3 nucleotides: TGTGCCAGCAGTGAGTTGACCTACGGGCAGTACGTC.

This clonotype was counted at least ten times. The chain uses TRBV6-1 and TRBJ1-2; D possibly corresponds to TRBD1 (5 bases). Per germline, CDR1 MNHNS and CDR2 SASEGT. This CDR3 is built from 16 residues. V shed 0 bases and J shed 3 bases, with 14 bases lying between them. The CDR3 is CASSEAGTGPDYGYTF. CDR3 bases: TGTGCCAGCAGTGAAGCTGGGACTGGGCCTGACTATGGCTACACCTTC.

The chain has TRBV11-2 and TRBJ2-7, with no clear D. The V and J ends lost 0 bases and 1 base respectively, with 10 bases between them. There are 15 residues in the CDR3. Germline V gene data show CDR1 as SGHAT and CDR2 as FQNNGV. CDR3 in amino acids: CASSLDLSRSYEQYF. CDR3 sequence (DNA): TGTGCCAGCAGCTTAGATCTTAGCAGGTCCTACGAGCAGTACTTC. The full variable domain, rest sourced from reference TRBV11-2 and TRBJ2-7, is EAGVAQSPRYKIIEKRQSVAFWCNPISGHATLYWYQQILGQGPKLLIQFQNNGVVDDSQLPKDRFSAERLKGVDSTLKIQPAKLEDSAVYLCASSLDLSRSYEQYFGPGTRLTVT.

In its sample, this clonotype was seen many times. The V gene is TRBV20-1, the J gene TRBJ1-2, with 7 bases matching TRBD1. Germline trimming cut 3 bases from V and 8 bases from J; bases unmatched to any gene: 9. Germline V CDR1 and CDR2: DFQATT, SNEGSKA (reference sequence). This CDR3 spans 13 amino acids. The CDR3 DNA sequence: TGCAGTGCTAGGGAGGGGGCTTCGGAGGGCTACACCTTC. Its protein is CSAREGASEGYTF.

This clonotype came up a few times. This chain joins TRBV30 and TRBJ2-5; 7 nucleotides line up with TRBD2. CDR1 is GTSNPN and CDR2 is SVGIG in the germline V gene (reference sequence). CDR3 length: 13 residues. Trimming took 1 base from V and 4 from J; bases not matched to a gene: 3. The CDR3 DNA follows: TGTGCCTGGAGTGCGACTAGCTCAGAGACCCAGTACTTC. Amino acids: CAWSATSSETQYF.

In this sample, this clonotype turned up many times. The genes are TRBV20-1 and TRBJ2-1; TRBD1 is a possible D gene (6 bases). Trimming cost V 1 base and J 2 bases, with 12 bases left between them. The CDR3 is 15 residues long. The germline gives CDR1 DFQATT, CDR2 SNEGSKA (reference sequence). CDR3 loop: CSARGAGAAYNEQFF. The CDR3 DNA follows: TGCAGTGCTAGAGGCGCAGGGGCGGCCTACAATGAGCAGTTCTTC.

In this sample, this clonotype turned up a few times. V gene TRBV20-1 combines with J gene TRBJ2-3, with D possibly TRBD2 on 5 matching bases. The length of the CDR3 is 15 residues. The V end lost 5 bases, the J end lost 0 bases, and 15 bases lay between the germline ends. Germline CDR1 is DFQATT and CDR2 is SNEGSKA (reference sequence). The CDR3, as DNA: TGCAGTGCTCTACTAGGTTCCTCTAGCACAGATACGCAGTATTTT. Translation gives CSALLGSSSTDTQYF.

J is TRBJ2-1 and V is TRBV3-1; TRBD2 is a possible D gene (5 bases). V lost 4 bases to trimming and J lost 11 bases, with 12 bases between them. CDR1 and CDR2 from the germline V gene are LGHDT and YNNKEL (reference sequence). The CDR3 contains 12 residues. The CDR3: CASSPGLVKQFF. CDR3 in DNA: TGTGCCAGCAGCCCCGGACTGGTGAAGCAGTTCTTC.

This chain joins TRBV18 and TRBJ1-1; D is undetermined. The CDR3 sequence is 12 residues long. V lost 0 bases, J lost 8 bases, and 7 bases lay in between. CDR1 and CDR2 (germline): KGHSH, LQKENI. CDR3 sequence reads: CASSPPTPEAFF. The CDR3 nucleotides are TGTGCCAGCTCACCACCTACCCCAGAAGCTTTCTTT.

This clonotype was seen a few times. One end of the junction varies from germline; a read error may be responsible. The genes are TRBV5-1 and TRBJ2-1, with TRBD2 identical over 13 bases. This CDR3 has 16 amino acids. Germline CDR1 SGHRS, CDR2 YFSETQ. DNA of the CDR3: TGCGCCAGCAGCCTAGGGACTAGCGGGATCTACAGTGAGCAGTTCTTC. It specifies CASSLGTSGIYSEQFF.

In its sample, this clonotype was seen once. The V call is TRBV20-1, the J call TRBJ2-2; D not resolved. CDR1 and CDR2 from the germline V gene are DFQATT and SNEGSKA (reference sequence). The CDR3 runs to 14 residues. V was clipped by 5 bases and J by 0 bases, with 10 bases between them. CDR3 amino acids: CSAVLHSNTGELFF. CDR3 DNA: TGCAGTGCTGTTTTACACTCGAACACCGGGGAGCTGTTTTTT.

This clonotype was counted a few times. The rearrangement links TRBV29-1 to TRBJ1-2; D uncertain. V shed 6 bases and J shed 8 bases, with 19 bases lying between them. There are 13 residues in the CDR3. Per the germline V gene, CDR1 is SQVTM and CDR2 is ANQGSEA. CDR3 residues: CSVVHLGFSGYTF. For the CDR3, the DNA is TGCAGCGTGGTCCACTTGGGGTTTAGCGGCTACACCTTC. The full variable domain, completed using reference TRBV29-1 and TRBJ1-2, is SAVISQKPSRDICQRGTSLTIQCQVDSQVTMMFWYRQQPGQSLTLIATANQGSEATYESGFVIDKFPISRPNLTFSTLTVSNMSPEDSSIYLCSVVHLGFSGYTFGSGTRLTVV.

The gene calls are TRBV27 and TRBJ1-3; 10 positions agree with TRBD1. Germline assignment: CDR1 MNHEY and CDR2 SMNVEV (reference sequence). The V segment lost 5 bases and the J segment 2 bases; nucleotides outside the gene matches: 6. CDR3 length: 16 amino acids. The DNA of the CDR3 is TGTGCCAGCAGTCCCTTGGACAGGGGGACTGGAAACACCATATATTTT. Translating gives CASSPLDRGTGNTIYF.

The V call is TRBV6-1, the J call TRBJ2-1; 13 bases fit TRBD2. The CDR3 sequence is 15 residues long. Germline lookup yields CDR1 MNHNS and CDR2 SASEGT. The V segment lost 7 bases and the J segment 6 bases; nucleotides outside the gene matches: 6. The CDR3 DNA reads as TGTGCCAGCAACGGACTAGCGGGAGAGTCCAATGAGCAGTTCTTC. Residues: CASNGLAGESNEQFF.

The chain carries TRBV20-1 and TRBJ2-7; the D gene could be TRBD1 or TRBD2 (6 bases each). Per germline, CDR1 DFQATT and CDR2 SNEGSKA (reference sequence). The germline V and J ends were trimmed by 3 bases and 2 bases, with 14 bases remaining between them. The CDR3 is made up of 14 amino acids. CDR3 region: CSASGGTPTYEQYF. CDR3 bases: TGCAGTGCTAGCGGCGGGACACCAACCTACGAGCAGTACTTC.

The sample holds a few counts of this clonotype. The chain joins TRBV2 to TRBJ2-1; D gene unclear. V was cut by 4 bases and J by 10 bases, with 11 bases left in between. Per the germline V gene, CDR1 is SNHLY and CDR2 is FYNNEI. There are 12 residues in the CDR3. The chain's CDR3 is CASSVDRIEQFF. Here the CDR3 DNA reads TGTGCCAGCAGTGTAGATAGAATCGAGCAGTTCTTC.

The chain recombines TRBV5-1 with TRBJ2-5; 8 bases fit TRBD2. The germline V gene has CDR1 SGHRS and CDR2 YFSETQ. This CDR3 spans 17 amino acids. Germline trimming cut 3 bases from V and 2 bases from J; bases unmatched to any gene: 12. CDR3 DNA sequence: TGCGCCAGCAGCTCCCTAGGCCAACTAGCGGCTCAAGAGACCCAGTACTTC. Amino acid sequence: CASSSLGQLAAQETQYF.

The chain combines TRBV11-2 with TRBJ2-3; D gene uncertain. This CDR3 is 15 amino acids long. Deletions cut 2 bases from V and 2 bases from J, with 11 bases between. Germline loops: CDR1 SGHAT, CDR2 FQNNGV. CDR3: CASSLQSSFTDTQYF. The CDR3 bases are TGTGCCAGCAGCTTACAGTCAAGTTTCACAGATACGCAGTATTTT.

This clonotype has only a few counts. The rearrangement joins TRBV20-1 to TRBJ2-3; tentative D call: TRBD1 (5 bases). The germline gives CDR1 DFQATT, CDR2 SNEGSKA (reference sequence). This CDR3 is built from 12 residues. Deletions cut 4 bases from V and 3 bases from J, with 8 bases between. The CDR3 sequence is CSAMRQTDTQYF. CDR3 DNA sequence: TGCAGTGCTATGAGACAGACAGATACGCAGTATTTT.

The rearrangement joins TRBV20-1 to TRBJ2-1, with 7 positions matching TRBD2. J was trimmed by 5 bases and V by 1 base; bases with no gene match: 8. This CDR3 has 15 amino acids. CDR1 is DFQATT, CDR2 SNEGSKA, per germline (reference sequence). In nucleotides, the CDR3 is TGCAGTGCTAGAGTACGCGGGAGAGTGAACAATGAGCAGTTCTTC. This translates into CSARVRGRVNNEQFF.

The chain has TRBV5-6 and TRBJ2-1; D not certain. The CDR3 is 12 residues long. Trimming cost V 0 bases and J 9 bases, with 7 bases left between them. Germline CDR1 reads SGHDT; CDR2 reads YYEEEE. The DNA of the CDR3 is TGTGCCAGCAGCTTGGGGGGTTTTGAGCAGTTCTTC. The encoded protein is CASSLGGFEQFF.

The chain combines TRBV7-9 with TRBJ2-7, with D possibly called TRBD1 or TRBD2 (5 bases each). The CDR3 runs 13 residues. V lost 3 bases, J lost 2 bases, and 8 bases lay in between. Germline assignment: CDR1 SEHNR and CDR2 FQNEAQ (reference sequence). The CDR3 reads CASSLRGAYEQYV. CDR3 bases: TGTGCCAGCAGCTTGAGAGGGGCCTACGAGCAGTACGTC.

The table lists this clonotype with a few counts. This chain joins TRBV20-1 and TRBJ2-7; TRBD2 matches at 9 bases. The ends lost 6 bases at V and 0 bases at J; junction bases unmatched: 6. This CDR3 is built from 14 residues. Germline CDR1 reads DFQATT; CDR2 reads SNEGSKA (reference sequence). CDR3 sequence (DNA): TGCAGTGCAGCGGGGGGAACCAACTCCTACGAGCAGTACTTC. Amino acids: CSAAGGTNSYEQYF.

This chain joins TRBV6-2 or TRBV6-3 and TRBJ2-2, with a possible D match to TRBD1 (7 bases). The germline V gene has CDR1 MNHEY and CDR2 SVGEGT. The length of the CDR3 is 16 residues. Between the trimmed V and J ends, which lost 2 bases and 7 bases, there was a span of 17 bases. The CDR3 sequence is CASSYVSAGGYGELFF. CDR3 coding DNA: TGTGCCAGCAGTTACGTGTCGGCAGGGGGGTACGGGGAGCTGTTTTTT.

Only a few counts were recorded for this clonotype. This chain links TRBV12-3 or TRBV12-4 with TRBJ2-5, with TRBD2 matching over 8 bases. This CDR3 is built from 13 residues. V lost 11 bases to trimming and J lost 3 bases; unmatched junction nucleotides: 8. This CDR3 reads CASKKAGEETQYF. DNA of the CDR3: TGTGCCTCTAAGAAAGCGGGGGAAGAGACCCAGTACTTC.

The chain carries TRBV5-1 and TRBJ2-1, with D unresolved. The CDR3 extends over 14 amino acids. V gave up 0 bases and J gave up 9 bases, with 13 bases separating them. CDR1 is SGHRS and CDR2 is YFSETQ in the germline V gene. The CDR3 DNA reads as TGCGCCAGCAGCTTGGGTTTATGGGGTTCTGAGCAGTTCTTC. It yields the protein CASSLGLWGSEQFF. Using reference TRBV5-1 and TRBJ2-1 for the parts outside the CDR3, the full variable domain is KAGVTQTPRYLIKTRGQQVTLSCSPISGHRSVSWYQQTPGQGLQFLFEYFSETQRNKGNFPGRFSGRQFSNSRSEMNVSTLELGDSALYLCASSLGLWGSEQFFGPGTRLTVL.

In its sample, this clonotype ranks as medium-sized. The chain links TRBV20-1 to TRBJ2-1, with D tentatively TRBD2 (6 bases). Germline lookup yields CDR1 DFQATT and CDR2 SNEGSKA (reference sequence). The CDR3 totals 13 residues. V was cut by 6 bases and J by 6 bases, with 15 bases left in between. The CDR3 DNA reads TGCAGTGCCACCGGGGGAATAATCAATGAGCAGTTCTTC. The encoded protein is CSATGGIINEQFF.